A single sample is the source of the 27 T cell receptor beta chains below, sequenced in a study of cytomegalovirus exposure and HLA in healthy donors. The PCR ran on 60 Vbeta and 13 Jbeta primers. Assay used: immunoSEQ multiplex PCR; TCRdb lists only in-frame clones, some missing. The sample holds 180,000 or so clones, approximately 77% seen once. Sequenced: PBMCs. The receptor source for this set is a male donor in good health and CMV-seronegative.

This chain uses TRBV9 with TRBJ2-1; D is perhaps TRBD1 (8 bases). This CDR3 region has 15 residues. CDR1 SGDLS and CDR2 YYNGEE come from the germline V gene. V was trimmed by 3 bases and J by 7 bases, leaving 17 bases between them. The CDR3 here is CASSASIQGGNEQFF. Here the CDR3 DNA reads TGTGCCAGCAGCGCCAGCATACAGGGGGGGAATGAGCAGTTCTTC.

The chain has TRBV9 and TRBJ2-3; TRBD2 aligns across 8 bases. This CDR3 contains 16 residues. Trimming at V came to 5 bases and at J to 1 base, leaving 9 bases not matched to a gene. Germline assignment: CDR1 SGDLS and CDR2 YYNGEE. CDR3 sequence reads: CASSPFPREGTDTQYF. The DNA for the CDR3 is TGTGCCAGCAGTCCCTTTCCGCGGGAGGGCACAGATACGCAGTATTTT.

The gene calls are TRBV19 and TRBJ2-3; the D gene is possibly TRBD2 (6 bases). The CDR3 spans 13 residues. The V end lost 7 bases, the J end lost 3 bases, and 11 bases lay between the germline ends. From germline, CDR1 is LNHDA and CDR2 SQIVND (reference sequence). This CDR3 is CASNSGITDTQYF. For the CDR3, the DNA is TGTGCCAGTAATAGCGGTATTACAGATACGCAGTATTTT.

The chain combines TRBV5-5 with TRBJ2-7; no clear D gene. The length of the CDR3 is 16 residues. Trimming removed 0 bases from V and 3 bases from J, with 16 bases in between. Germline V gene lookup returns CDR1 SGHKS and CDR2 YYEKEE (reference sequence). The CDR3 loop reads CASSLAPQAGRYEQYF. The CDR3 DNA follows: TGTGCCAGCAGCTTGGCGCCGCAGGCCGGCCGCTACGAGCAGTACTTC. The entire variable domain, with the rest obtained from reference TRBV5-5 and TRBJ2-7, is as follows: DAGVTQSPTHLIKTRGQQVTLRCSPISGHKSVSWYQQVLGQGPQFIFQYYEKEERGRGNFPDRFSARQFPNYSSELNVNALLLGDSALYLCASSLAPQAGRYEQYFGPGTRLTVT.

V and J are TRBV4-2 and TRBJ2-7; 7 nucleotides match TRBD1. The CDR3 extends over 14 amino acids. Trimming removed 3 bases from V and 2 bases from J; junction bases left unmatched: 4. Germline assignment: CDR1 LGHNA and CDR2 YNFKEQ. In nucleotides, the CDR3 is TGTGCCAGCAGCCAGGGGGACAGAGCCTACGAGCAGTACTTC. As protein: CASSQGDRAYEQYF.

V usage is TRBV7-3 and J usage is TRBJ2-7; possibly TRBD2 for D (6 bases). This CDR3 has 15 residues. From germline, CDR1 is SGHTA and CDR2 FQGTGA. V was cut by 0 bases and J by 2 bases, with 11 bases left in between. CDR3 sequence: CASSLTGRETYEQYF. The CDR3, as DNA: TGTGCCAGCAGCTTAACAGGCCGGGAGACCTACGAGCAGTACTTC.

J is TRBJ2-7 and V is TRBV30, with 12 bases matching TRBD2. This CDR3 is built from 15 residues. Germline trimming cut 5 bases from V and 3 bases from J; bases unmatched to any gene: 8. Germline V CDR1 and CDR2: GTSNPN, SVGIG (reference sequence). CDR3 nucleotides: TGTGCCTGGGAATCTAGCGGGAGGGCTAGCTACGAGCAGTACTTC. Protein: CAWESSGRASYEQYF.

The CDR3 sequence is CASSLWAGSPLYGYTF. The CDR3 bases are TGTGCCAGCAGTTTATGGGCAGGCAGCCCCCTTTATGGCTACACCTTC. This chain links TRBV27 with TRBJ1-2; no clear D gene. Germline CDR1 reads MNHEY; CDR2 reads SMNVEV (reference sequence). The length of the CDR3 is 16 residues. V was pared by 1 base and J by 5 bases, with 17 bases between.

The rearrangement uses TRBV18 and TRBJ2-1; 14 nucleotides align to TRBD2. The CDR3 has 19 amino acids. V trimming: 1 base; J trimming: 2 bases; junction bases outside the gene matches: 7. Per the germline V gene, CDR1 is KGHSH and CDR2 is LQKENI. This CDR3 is CASSPRPGLAGATYNEQFF. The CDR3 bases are TGTGCCAGCTCACCACGACCGGGACTAGCGGGGGCAACCTACAATGAGCAGTTCTTC.

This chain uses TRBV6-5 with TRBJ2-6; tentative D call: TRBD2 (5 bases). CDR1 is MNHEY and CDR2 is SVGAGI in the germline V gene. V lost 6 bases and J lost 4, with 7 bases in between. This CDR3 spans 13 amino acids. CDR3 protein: CASSGVGANVLTF. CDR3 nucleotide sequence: TGTGCCAGCAGCGGGGTCGGGGCCAACGTCCTGACTTTC.

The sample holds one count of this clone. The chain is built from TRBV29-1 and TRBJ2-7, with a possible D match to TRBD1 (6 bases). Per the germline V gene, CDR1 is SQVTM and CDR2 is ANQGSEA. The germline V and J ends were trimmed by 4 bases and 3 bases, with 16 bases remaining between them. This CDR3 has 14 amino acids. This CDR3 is CSVVLQGLGYEQYF. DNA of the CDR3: TGCAGCGTTGTCCTACAGGGTTTAGGCTACGAGCAGTACTTC.

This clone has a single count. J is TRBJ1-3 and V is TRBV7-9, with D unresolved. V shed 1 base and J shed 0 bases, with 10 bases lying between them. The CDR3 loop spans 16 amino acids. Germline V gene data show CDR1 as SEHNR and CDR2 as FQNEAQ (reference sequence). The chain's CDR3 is CASSLVEATSGNTIYF. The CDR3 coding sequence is TGTGCCAGCAGCTTAGTCGAGGCAACCTCTGGAAACACCATATATTTT.

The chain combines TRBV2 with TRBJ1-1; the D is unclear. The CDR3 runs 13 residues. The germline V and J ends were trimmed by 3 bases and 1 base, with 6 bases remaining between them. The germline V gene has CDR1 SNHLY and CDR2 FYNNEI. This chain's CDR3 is CASSEEKNTEAFF. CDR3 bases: TGTGCCAGCAGTGAGGAGAAGAACACTGAAGCTTTCTTT.

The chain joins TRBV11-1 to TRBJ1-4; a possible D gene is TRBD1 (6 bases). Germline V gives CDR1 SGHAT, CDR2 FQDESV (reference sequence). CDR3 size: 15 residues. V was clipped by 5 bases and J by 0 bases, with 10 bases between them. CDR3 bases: TGTGCCAGCAGCCCCAGGACAGCAACTAATGAAAAACTGTTTTTT. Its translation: CASSPRTATNEKLFF.

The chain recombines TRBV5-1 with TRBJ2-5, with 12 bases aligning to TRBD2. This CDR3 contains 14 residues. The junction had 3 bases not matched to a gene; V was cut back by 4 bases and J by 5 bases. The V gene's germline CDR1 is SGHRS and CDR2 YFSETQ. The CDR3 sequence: CASSASGGAETQYF. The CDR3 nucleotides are TGCGCCAGCAGCGCTAGCGGGGGGGCTGAGACCCAGTACTTC.

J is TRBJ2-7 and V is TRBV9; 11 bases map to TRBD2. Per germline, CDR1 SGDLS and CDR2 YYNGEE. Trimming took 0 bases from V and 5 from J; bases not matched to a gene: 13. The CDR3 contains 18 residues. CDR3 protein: CASSVGTLSGRALHEQYF. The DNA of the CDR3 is TGTGCCAGCAGCGTAGGGACCCTTAGCGGGAGGGCCCTCCACGAGCAGTACTTC.

In nucleotides, the CDR3 is TGTGCCAGCAGCACCGGACAGGGTTCTGCTGAAGCTTTCTTT. Protein: CASSTGQGSAEAFF. This rearrangement joins TRBV28 to TRBJ1-1; 8 bases are a match to TRBD1. The germline gives CDR1 MDHEN, CDR2 SYDVKM. The V gene end was trimmed by 6 bases and the J gene end by 6 bases; junction bases not matched to a gene: 9. The CDR3 loop spans 14 amino acids.

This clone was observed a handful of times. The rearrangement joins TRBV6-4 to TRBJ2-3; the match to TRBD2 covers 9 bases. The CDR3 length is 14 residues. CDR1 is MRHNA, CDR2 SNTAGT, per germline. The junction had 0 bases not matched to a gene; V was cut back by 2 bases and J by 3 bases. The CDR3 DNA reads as TGTGCCAGCAGTGACCTAGCGGGGACAGATACGCAGTATTTT. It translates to CASSDLAGTDTQYF.

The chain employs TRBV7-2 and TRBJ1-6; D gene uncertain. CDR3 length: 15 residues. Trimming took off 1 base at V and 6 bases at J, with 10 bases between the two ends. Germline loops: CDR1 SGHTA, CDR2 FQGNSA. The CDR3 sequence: CASSLGTTVNSPLHF. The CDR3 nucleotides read TGTGCCAGCAGCTTAGGAACCACAGTTAATTCACCCCTCCACTTT.

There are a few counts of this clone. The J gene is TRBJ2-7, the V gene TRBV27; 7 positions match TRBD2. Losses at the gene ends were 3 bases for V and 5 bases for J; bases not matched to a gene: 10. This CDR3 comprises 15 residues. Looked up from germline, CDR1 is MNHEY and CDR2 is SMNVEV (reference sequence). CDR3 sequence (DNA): TGTGCCAGCAGTTTCGAGGGGAGGGCCGTCGACGAGCAGTACTTC. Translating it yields CASSFEGRAVDEQYF.

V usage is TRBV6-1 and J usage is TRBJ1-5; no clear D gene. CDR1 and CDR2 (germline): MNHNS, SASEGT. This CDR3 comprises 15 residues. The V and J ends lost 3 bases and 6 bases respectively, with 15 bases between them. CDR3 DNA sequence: TGTGCCAGCAGTGACCGTCCGGTAGCAAGTCAGCCCCAGCATTTT. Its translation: CASSDRPVASQPQHF.

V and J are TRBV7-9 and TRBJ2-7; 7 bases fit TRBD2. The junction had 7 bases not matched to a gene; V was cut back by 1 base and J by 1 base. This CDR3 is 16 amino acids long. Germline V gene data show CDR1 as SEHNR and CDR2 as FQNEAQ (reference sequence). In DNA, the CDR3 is TGTGCCAGCAGCTTAGTATTGGCAGCGGGATCCTACGAGCAGTACTTC. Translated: CASSLVLAAGSYEQYF.

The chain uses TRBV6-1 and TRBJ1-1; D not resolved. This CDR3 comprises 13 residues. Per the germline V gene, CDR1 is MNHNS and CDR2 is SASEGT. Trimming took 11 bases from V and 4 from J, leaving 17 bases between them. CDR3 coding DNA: TGTGCCGGATCCCTGGAGGGAAGCACTGAAGCTTTCTTT. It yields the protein CAGSLEGSTEAFF.

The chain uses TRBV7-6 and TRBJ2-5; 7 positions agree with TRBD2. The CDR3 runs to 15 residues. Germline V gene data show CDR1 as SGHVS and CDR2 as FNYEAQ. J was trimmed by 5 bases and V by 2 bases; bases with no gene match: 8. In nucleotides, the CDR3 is TGTGCCAGCAGCTTAATAGCGGGCGGGTCGGAGACCCAGTACTTC. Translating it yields CASSLIAGGSETQYF.

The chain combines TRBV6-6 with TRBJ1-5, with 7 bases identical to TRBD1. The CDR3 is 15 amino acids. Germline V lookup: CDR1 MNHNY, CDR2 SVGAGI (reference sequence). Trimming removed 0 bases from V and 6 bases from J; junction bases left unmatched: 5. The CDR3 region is CASSYSTGKGQPQHF. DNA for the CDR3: TGTGCCAGCAGTTACTCGACAGGGAAGGGTCAGCCCCAGCATTTT.

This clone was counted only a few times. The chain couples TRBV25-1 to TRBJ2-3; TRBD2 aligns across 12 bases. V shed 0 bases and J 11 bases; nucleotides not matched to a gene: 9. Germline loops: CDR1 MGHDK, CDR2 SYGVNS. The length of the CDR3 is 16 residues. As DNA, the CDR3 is TGTGCCAGCAGTGAATATGTGGGACTAGCGGGTGGTGGGCAGTATTTT. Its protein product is CASSEYVGLAGGGQYF. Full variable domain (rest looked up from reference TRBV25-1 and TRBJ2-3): EADIYQTPRYLVIGTGKKITLECSQTMGHDKMYWYQQDPGMELHLIHYSYGVNSTEKGDLSSESTVSRIRTEHFPLTLESARPSHTSQYLCASSEYVGLAGGGQYFGPGTRLTVL.

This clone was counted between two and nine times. In DNA form, the CDR3 reads TGTGCCAGCAGCACCAACGACAGGGGGCGGGAGACCCAGTACTTC. It translates to CASSTNDRGRETQYF. The rearrangement joins TRBV7-7 to TRBJ2-5; TRBD1 agrees at 10 bases. The CDR3 has 15 amino acids. Trimming cost V 5 bases and J 5 bases; bases outside gene matches: 8. Germline assignment: CDR1 SSHAT and CDR2 FNYEAQ (reference sequence).